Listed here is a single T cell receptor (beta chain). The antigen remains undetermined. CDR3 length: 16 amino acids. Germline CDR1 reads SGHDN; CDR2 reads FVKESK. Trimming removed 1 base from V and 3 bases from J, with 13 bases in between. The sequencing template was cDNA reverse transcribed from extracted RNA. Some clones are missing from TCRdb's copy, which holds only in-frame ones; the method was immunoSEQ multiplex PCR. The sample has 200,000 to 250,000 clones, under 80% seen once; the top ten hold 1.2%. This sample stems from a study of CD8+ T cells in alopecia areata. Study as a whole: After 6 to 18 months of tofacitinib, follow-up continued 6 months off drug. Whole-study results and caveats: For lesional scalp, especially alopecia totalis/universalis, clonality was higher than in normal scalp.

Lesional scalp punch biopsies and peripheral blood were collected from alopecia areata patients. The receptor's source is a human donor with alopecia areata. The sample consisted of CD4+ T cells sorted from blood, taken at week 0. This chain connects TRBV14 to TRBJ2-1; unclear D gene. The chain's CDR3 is CASSQGIQVIYNEQFF. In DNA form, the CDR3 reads TGTGCCAGCAGCCAAGGGATTCAGGTAATCTACAATGAGCAGTTCTTC.